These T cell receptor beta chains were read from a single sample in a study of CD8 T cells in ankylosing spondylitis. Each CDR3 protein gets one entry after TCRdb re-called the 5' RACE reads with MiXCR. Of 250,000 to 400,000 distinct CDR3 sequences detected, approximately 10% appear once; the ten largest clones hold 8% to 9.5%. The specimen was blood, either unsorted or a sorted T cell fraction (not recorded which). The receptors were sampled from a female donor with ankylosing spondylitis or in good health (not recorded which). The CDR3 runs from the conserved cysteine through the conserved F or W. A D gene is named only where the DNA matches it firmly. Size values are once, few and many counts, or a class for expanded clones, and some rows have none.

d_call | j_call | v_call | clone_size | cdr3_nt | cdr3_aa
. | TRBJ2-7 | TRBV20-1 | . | TGCAGTGCTGGGGGGACAGTCGCCTACGAGCAGTACTTC | CSAGGTVAYEQYF
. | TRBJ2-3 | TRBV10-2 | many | TGCGCCAGCAGTGAGAGTCGGGCTGCAGGGAGCACAGATACGCAGTATTTT | CASSESRAAGSTDTQYF
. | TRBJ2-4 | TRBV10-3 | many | TGTGCCATCAGTGCCGGAGAAGTAGCCAAAAACATTCAGTACTTC | CAISAGEVAKNIQYF
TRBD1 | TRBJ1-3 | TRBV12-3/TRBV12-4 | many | TGTGCCAGCAGAACAGGGGCTGGAAACACCATATATTTT | CASRTGAGNTIYF
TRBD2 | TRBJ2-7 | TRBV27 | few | TGTGCCAGCAGTAAGAATAGCGGGGGGACTCCCTACGAGCAGTACTTC | CASSKNSGGTPYEQYF
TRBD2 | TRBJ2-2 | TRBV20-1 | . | TGCAGTGCTAGAGAGGGAGGCGGGAGGAACACCGGGGAGCTGTTTTTT | CSAREGGGRNTGELFF
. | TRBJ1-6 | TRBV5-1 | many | TGCGCCAGCCCCCGTCCGGACCTAAGGGTGGGTAATTCACCCCTCCACTTT | CASPRPDLRVGNSPLHF
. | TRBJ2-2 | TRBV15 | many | TGTGCCACCAGCAGAGATCTCTGGATAAGCGGGACAGCAAGCGGGGAGCTGTTTTTT | CATSRDLWISGTASGELFF
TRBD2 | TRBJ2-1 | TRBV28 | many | TGTGCCAGCAGTTCTCTCGGCGGGGGTCTCTACAATGAGCAGTTCTTC | CASSSLGGGLYNEQFF
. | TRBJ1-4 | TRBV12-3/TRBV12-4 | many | TGTGCCAGCAGTCTGTCCGGGGGAAATGAAAAACTGTTTTTT | CASSLSGGNEKLFF
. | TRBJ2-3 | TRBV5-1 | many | TGCGCCAGCAGCTCTAGCCATGATACGCAGTATTTT | CASSSSHDTQYF
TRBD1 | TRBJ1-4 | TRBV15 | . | TGTGCCACCAGCAGAGGAGGGGGCTTTAAGAATGAAAAACTGTTTTTT | CATSRGGGFKNEKLFF
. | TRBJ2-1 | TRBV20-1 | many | TGCAGTGCTAGAGTTCAACCCAACAATGAGCAGTTCTTC | CSARVQPNNEQFF
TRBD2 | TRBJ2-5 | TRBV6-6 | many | TGTGCCAGTCGACTAGCGGGGGGAGAGACCCAGTACTTC | CASRLAGGETQYF
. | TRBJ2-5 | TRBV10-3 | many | TGTGCCATCAGCGGACAGCAAGAGACCCAGTACTTC | CAISGQQETQYF
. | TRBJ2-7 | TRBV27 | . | TGTGCCAGCAGTTCCCGTTCGATTGCCAGGGGACTCTACGAGCAGTACTTC | CASSSRSIARGLYEQYF
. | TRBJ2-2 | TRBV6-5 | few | TGTGCCAGCAGTTACCGGCGGACAGACACGTACACCGGGGAGCTGTTTTTT | CASSYRRTDTYTGELFF